The 18 T cell receptor beta chains presented below share a single source sample, sequenced in a study of CD8 T cells in ankylosing spondylitis. TCRdb re-derived calls from the 5' RACE reads in MiXCR, one entry per CDR3 protein. Found here are hundreds of thousands of distinct CDR3 sequences, around a quarter of them singletons; the top ten hold 6.6%. The sample consisted of blood, either unsorted or a sorted T cell fraction (not recorded which). These receptors all come from a male donor with ankylosing spondylitis or in good health (not recorded which).

The chain uses TRBV7-9 and TRBJ2-7; 8 bases map to TRBD1. Germline assignment: CDR1 SEHNR and CDR2 FQNEAQ (reference sequence). V lost 5 bases and J lost 3; bases outside the gene matches: 9. This CDR3 has 15 amino acids. The CDR3 nucleotides read TGTGCCAGCAGCCGGGCGGCAGGGGGCTTCTACGAGCAGTACTTC. It is translated as CASSRAAGGFYEQYF.

This clonotype was detected ten times or more. CDR3 sequence reads: CSARDPGTDTIYF. The CDR3 nucleotides are TGCAGTGCTAGAGATCCGGGGACTGACACCATATATTTT. This chain joins TRBV20-1 and TRBJ1-3; the D gene is possibly TRBD1 (5 bases). Trimming removed 0 bases from V and 8 bases from J, with 11 bases in between. Germline V gives CDR1 DFQATT, CDR2 SNEGSKA (reference sequence). The CDR3 is made up of 13 amino acids.

There are a few counts of this clonotype. The chain recombines TRBV9 with TRBJ2-3; no definite D call. V lost 1 base to trimming and J lost 2 bases, with 5 bases between them. The CDR3 is made up of 13 amino acids. Germline CDR1 and CDR2: SGDLS and YYNGEE. This CDR3 reads CASSVYITDTQYF. The CDR3, as DNA: TGTGCCAGCAGCGTATACATCACAGATACGCAGTATTTT.

This chain uses TRBV12-3 or TRBV12-4 with TRBJ2-7; 8 positions agree with TRBD1. The CDR3 is 13 amino acids. V lost 5 bases to trimming and J lost 2 bases; unmatched junction nucleotides: 2. CDR3 amino acids: CASSMDRAYEQYF. The CDR3 DNA reads TGTGCCAGCAGTATGGACAGGGCCTACGAGCAGTACTTC.

The rearrangement links TRBV29-1 to TRBJ2-6, with D perhaps assigned TRBD1 or TRBD2 (6 bases each). V lost 2 bases to trimming and J lost 2 bases, with 13 bases between them. Germline assignment: CDR1 SQVTM and CDR2 ANQGSEA. The CDR3 spans 16 residues. The CDR3 loop is CSVELGGAAGANVLTF. CDR3 nucleotides: TGCAGCGTTGAATTGGGGGGCGCAGCTGGGGCCAACGTCCTGACTTTC.

CDR3 coding DNA: TGCAGCGTTGGGAAGCTCGATAGTGAGCAGTTCTTC. This translates into CSVGKLDSEQFF. The rearrangement links TRBV29-1 to TRBJ2-1; no clear D gene. This CDR3 is built from 12 residues. V lost 4 bases to trimming and J lost 9 bases, with 13 bases between them. Germline CDR1 SQVTM, CDR2 ANQGSEA.

Comment on this clonotype: A junction end diverges from the germline sequence, so it may reflect a read error. The chain recombines TRBV20-1 with TRBJ2-1; TRBD2 matches at 8 bases. CDR3 length equals 17 residues. Germline V lookup: CDR1 DFQATT, CDR2 SNEGSKA (reference sequence). DNA of the CDR3: TGCTGTGCTAGAGGCGCGAAGCGGGAGTCTAACTACAATGAGCAGTTCTTC. Encoded protein: CCARGAKRESNYNEQFF.

V usage is TRBV5-4 and J usage is TRBJ2-7, with TRBD2 matching over 8 bases. The CDR3 has 17 residues. In germline, CDR1 is SGHNT, CDR2 YYREEE (reference sequence). The J segment lost 2 bases and the V segment lost 4 bases, leaving 14 bases of the junction unmatched. CDR3 residues: CASSQGGSGRVAYEQYF. CDR3 nucleotide sequence: TGTGCCAGCAGCCAGGGCGGATCCGGGAGGGTAGCCTACGAGCAGTACTTC.

This clonotype was recorded many times. The CDR3: CASSFLAGGPTNEQFF. The CDR3 bases are TGTGCCAGCAGCTTTTTAGCGGGAGGGCCGACCAATGAGCAGTTCTTC. The V call is TRBV5-6, the J call TRBJ2-1, with 11 positions matching TRBD2. Germline loops: CDR1 SGHDT, CDR2 YYEEEE. The length of the CDR3 is 16 residues. Germline trimming cut 2 bases from V and 6 bases from J; bases unmatched to any gene: 7. Supplemented by reference TRBV5-6 and TRBJ2-1, the full variable domain reads DAGVTQSPTHLIKTRGQQVTLRCSPKSGHDTVSWYQQALGQGPQFIFQYYEEEERQRGNFPDRFSGHQFPNYSSELNVNALLLGDSALYLCASSFLAGGPTNEQFFGPGTRLTVL.

This clonotype has just a few counts. The chain employs TRBV20-1 and TRBJ2-7, with TRBD1 identical over 10 bases. Unmatched junction bases numbered 9, after V lost 6 bases and J lost 4 bases. CDR1 is DFQATT and CDR2 is SNEGSKA in the germline V gene (reference sequence). The CDR3 is 14 amino acids. The CDR3, as DNA: TGCAGTGCCTCGTCCGGGACAGGGGAGTACGAGCAGTACTTC. Its translation is CSASSGTGEYEQYF.

Concerning this clonotype: It may be a read error: a sequence one base away is much more abundant. The CDR3 DNA reads as TGCGCCAGCAGATCGGGACAGGTTGACTACGAGCAGTACTTC. Translated: CASRSGQVDYEQYF. The chain combines TRBV5-1 with TRBJ2-7; 8 bases agree with TRBD1. Germline lookup yields CDR1 SGHRS and CDR2 YFSETQ. The CDR3 is 14 amino acids. The J segment lost 3 bases and the V segment lost 5 bases, leaving 7 bases of the junction unmatched.

The table lists this clonotype with a few counts. The J gene is TRBJ1-5, the V gene TRBV6-1, with 9 bases fitting TRBD1. V lost 5 bases, J lost 5 bases, and 10 bases stayed unmatched. This CDR3 is 16 amino acids long. Germline lookup yields CDR1 MNHNS and CDR2 SASEGT. The CDR3 DNA follows: TGTGCCAGCAGTAAACGCGGGACAGGGCTCGATCAGCCCCAGCATTTT. Its protein is CASSKRGTGLDQPQHF.

The V call is TRBV20-1, the J call TRBJ2-2; TRBD1 aligns across 8 bases. This CDR3 region has 16 residues. Trimming took 5 bases from V and 2 from J; bases not matched to a gene: 10. Germline V gene sequence: CDR1 DFQATT, CDR2 SNEGSKA (reference sequence). DNA for the CDR3: TGCAGTGCTGTAGACAGGGGAAGACCTAACACCGGGGAGCTGTTTTTT. Translation gives CSAVDRGRPNTGELFF.

The J gene is TRBJ2-3, the V gene TRBV6-1; TRBD2 agrees at 7 bases. Germline V CDR1 and CDR2: MNHNS, SASEGT. This CDR3 comprises 13 residues. Trimming cost V 6 bases and J 5 bases; bases outside gene matches: 5. The CDR3 loop is CASRGGWRDTQYF. The CDR3 nucleotides are TGTGCCAGCAGGGGGGGGTGGCGAGATACGCAGTATTTT.

The CDR3, as DNA: TGCAGCGTTTACTCGGGACAGACGAGCTCCTACGAGCAGTACTTC. It is translated as CSVYSGQTSSYEQYF. This chain links TRBV29-1 with TRBJ2-7, with TRBD1 matching 7 bases. The junction had 10 bases not matched to a gene; V was cut back by 5 bases and J by 0 bases. The germline gives CDR1 SQVTM, CDR2 ANQGSEA. The CDR3 length is 15 residues.

Only a few counts were recorded for this clonotype. For the CDR3, the DNA is TGTGCCAGCAGCGCGGACAGGGGGTACGAGCAGTACTTC. The encoded protein is CASSADRGYEQYF. This chain joins TRBV5-5 and TRBJ2-7; 10 bases align to TRBD1. The CDR3 has 13 residues. Germline CDR1 SGHKS, CDR2 YYEKEE (reference sequence). Unmatched junction bases numbered 2, after V lost 4 bases and J lost 4 bases. Full variable domain (missing parts from reference TRBV5-5 and TRBJ2-7): DAGVTQSPTHLIKTRGQQVTLRCSPISGHKSVSWYQQVLGQGPQFIFQYYEKEERGRGNFPDRFSARQFPNYSSELNVNALLLGDSALYLCASSADRGYEQYFGPGTRLTVT.

The gene calls are TRBV20-1 and TRBJ2-1, with D perhaps TRBD2 (6 bases). Germline CDR1 and CDR2: DFQATT and SNEGSKA (reference sequence). There are 14 residues in the CDR3. Trimming shortened V by 6 bases and J by 2 bases, and 14 bases separated the two germline ends. Here the CDR3 DNA reads TGCAGTGCAGGCGGTAGCGGCCCCTACAATGAGCAGTTCTTC. Amino acids: CSAGGSGPYNEQFF.

This sequence joins TRBV4-1 and TRBJ1-4; possibly TRBD1 for D (5 bases). The V end lost 0 bases, the J end lost 12 bases, and 17 bases lay between the germline ends. Germline V gives CDR1 MGHRA, CDR2 YSYEKL. This CDR3 is built from 15 residues. Here the CDR3 reads CASSQDPRRSGELFF. In nucleotides, the CDR3 is TGCGCCAGCAGCCAAGACCCCAGGCGGTCGGGGGAACTGTTTTTT.